Listed here is a single T cell receptor (beta chain). Its antigen is not identified. TCRdb reprocessed the 5' RACE reads with MiXCR, giving one entry per CDR3 protein. The sample includes around 100,000 distinct CDR3 sequences, approximately 4% of them seen just once. The data belong to a study of spatial heterogeneity in lung cancer. Study observations and caveats: Counts that tracked tumor mutation counts were those of expanded intratumoral alpha and beta TCRs.

Time point indicated: sample taken at primary tumor resection. Trimming cost V 11 bases and J 8 bases, with 18 bases left between them. CDR1 and CDR2 from the germline V gene are LNHNV and YYDKDF (reference sequence). CDR3 length equals 13 residues. The chain combines TRBV15 with TRBJ1-4, with a possible D match to TRBD1 (5 bases). The sample consisted of lung tumor tissue, taken at surgery. This clonotype originated in a male donor with early-stage non-small cell lung cancer. The CDR3 is CAAGEGLAEKLFF. The CDR3 region has the DNA TGTGCCGCCGGGGAGGGGTTGGCCGAAAAACTGTTTTTT.